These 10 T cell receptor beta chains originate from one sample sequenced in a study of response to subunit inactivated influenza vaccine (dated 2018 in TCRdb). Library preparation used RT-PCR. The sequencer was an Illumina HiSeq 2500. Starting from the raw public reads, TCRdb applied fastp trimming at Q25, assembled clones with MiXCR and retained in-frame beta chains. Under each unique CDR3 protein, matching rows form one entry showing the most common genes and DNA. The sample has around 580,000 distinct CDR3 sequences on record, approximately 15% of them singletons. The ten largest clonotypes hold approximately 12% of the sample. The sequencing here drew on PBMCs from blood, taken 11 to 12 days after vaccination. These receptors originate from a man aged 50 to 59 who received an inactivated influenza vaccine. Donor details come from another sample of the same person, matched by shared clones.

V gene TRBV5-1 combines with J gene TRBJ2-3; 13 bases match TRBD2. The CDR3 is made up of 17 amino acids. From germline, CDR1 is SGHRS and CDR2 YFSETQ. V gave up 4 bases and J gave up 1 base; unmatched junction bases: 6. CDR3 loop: CASSSGGLAGGTDTQYF. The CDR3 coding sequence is TGCGCCAGCAGCAGCGGAGGACTAGCGGGGGGCACAGATACGCAGTATTTT. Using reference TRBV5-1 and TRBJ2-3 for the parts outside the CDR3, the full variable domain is KAGVTQTPRYLIKTRGQQVTLSCSPISGHRSVSWYQQTPGQGLQFLFEYFSETQRNKGNFPGRFSGRQFSNSRSEMNVSTLELGDSALYLCASSSGGLAGGTDTQYFGPGTRLTVL.

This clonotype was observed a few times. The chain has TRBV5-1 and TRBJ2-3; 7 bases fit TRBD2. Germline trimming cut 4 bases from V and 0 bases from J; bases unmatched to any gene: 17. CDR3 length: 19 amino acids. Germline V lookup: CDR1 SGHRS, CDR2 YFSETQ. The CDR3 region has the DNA TGCGCCAGCAGCCGATATCCAGCGGCAAGCGGGGCTAGCACAGATACGCAGTATTTT. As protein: CASSRYPAASGASTDTQYF.

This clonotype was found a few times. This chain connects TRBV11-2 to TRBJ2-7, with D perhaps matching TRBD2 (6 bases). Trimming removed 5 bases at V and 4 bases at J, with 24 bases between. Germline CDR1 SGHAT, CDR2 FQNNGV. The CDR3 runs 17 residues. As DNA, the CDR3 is TGTGCCAGCAGCGGAGGGACCTTAATGACCGCGCAGTACGAGCAGTACTTC. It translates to CASSGGTLMTAQYEQYF.

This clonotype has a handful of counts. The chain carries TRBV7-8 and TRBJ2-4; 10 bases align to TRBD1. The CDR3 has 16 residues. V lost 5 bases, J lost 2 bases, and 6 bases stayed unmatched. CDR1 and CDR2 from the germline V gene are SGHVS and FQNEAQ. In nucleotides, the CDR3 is TGTGCCAGCAGCCCAGGACAGGGGGTATCCAAAAACATTCAGTACTTC. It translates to CASSPGQGVSKNIQYF.

Here the CDR3 reads CASRGQVTYEQYF. As DNA, the CDR3 is TGTGCCAGCAGAGGACAGGTGACCTACGAGCAGTACTTC. The chain joins TRBV6-1 to TRBJ2-7; 7 bases fit TRBD1. The trim removed 6 bases at V and 2 bases at J, leaving 4 bases unmatched. Germline CDR1 MNHNS, CDR2 SASEGT. The CDR3 length is 13 residues.

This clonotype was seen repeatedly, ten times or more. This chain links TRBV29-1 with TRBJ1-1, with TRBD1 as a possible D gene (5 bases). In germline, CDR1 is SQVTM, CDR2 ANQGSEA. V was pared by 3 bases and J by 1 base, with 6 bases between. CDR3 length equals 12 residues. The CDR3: CSVEGPNTEAFF. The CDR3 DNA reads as TGCAGCGTTGAGGGGCCGAACACTGAAGCTTTCTTT.

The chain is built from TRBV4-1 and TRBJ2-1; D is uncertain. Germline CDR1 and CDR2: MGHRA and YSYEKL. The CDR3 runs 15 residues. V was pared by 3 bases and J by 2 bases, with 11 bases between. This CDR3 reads CASSQKIVTYNEQFF. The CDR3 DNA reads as TGCGCCAGCAGCCAGAAAATTGTTACCTACAATGAGCAGTTCTTC.

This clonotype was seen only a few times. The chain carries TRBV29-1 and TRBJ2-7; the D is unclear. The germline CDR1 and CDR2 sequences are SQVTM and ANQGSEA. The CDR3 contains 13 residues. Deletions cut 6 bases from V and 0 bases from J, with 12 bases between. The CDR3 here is CSVAPKPSYEQYF. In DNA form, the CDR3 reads TGCAGCGTGGCCCCCAAACCCTCCTACGAGCAGTACTTC.

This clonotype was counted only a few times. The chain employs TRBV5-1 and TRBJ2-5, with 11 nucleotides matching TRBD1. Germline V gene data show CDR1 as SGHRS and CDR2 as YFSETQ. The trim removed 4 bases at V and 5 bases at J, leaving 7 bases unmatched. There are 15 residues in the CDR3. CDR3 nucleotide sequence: TGCGCCAGCAGCACCGGACAGGGGGCGGTGGAGACCCAGTACTTC. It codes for CASSTGQGAVETQYF.

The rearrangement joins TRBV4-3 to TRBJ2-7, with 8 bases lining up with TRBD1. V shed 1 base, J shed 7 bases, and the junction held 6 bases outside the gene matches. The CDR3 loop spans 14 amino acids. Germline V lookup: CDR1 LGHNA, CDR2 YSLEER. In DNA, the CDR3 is TGCGCCAGCAGCCAAGTCTATGGACAGGGAGAGCAGTACTTC. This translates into CASSQVYGQGEQYF.